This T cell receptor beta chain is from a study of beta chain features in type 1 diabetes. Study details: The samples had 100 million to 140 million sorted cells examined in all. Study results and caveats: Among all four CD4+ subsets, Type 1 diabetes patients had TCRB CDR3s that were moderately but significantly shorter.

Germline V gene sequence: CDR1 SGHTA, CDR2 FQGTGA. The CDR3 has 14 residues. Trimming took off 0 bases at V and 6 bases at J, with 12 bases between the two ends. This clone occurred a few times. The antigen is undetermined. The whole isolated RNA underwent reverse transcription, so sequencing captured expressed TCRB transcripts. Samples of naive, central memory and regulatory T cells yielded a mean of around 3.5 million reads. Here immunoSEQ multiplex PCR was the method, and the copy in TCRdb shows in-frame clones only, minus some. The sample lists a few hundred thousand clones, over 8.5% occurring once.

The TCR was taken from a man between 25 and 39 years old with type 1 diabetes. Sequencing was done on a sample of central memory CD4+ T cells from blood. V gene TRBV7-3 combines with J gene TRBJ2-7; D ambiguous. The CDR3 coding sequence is TGTGCCAGCAGCTTAACGTCGACGGGTACCGAGCAGTACTTC. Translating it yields CASSLTSTGTEQYF.